The source of this TCR beta chain is a study of cytomegalovirus exposure and HLA in healthy donors. Looking at the study overall: Earlier, 100 million or so unique TCR beta sequences were recovered from around 180 million T cells by an analysis.

Germline CDR1 reads MGHRA; CDR2 reads YSYEKL. Trimming at V came to 0 bases and at J to 4 bases, leaving 5 bases not matched to a gene. The CDR3 runs to 15 residues. PCR primers comprised 60 Vbeta and 13 Jbeta primers. In the original analysis: A follow-up analysis tallied 73 million or so unique TCR beta chains, roughly 11 million shared. The table came from immunoSEQ multiplex PCR; TCRdb's copy has only in-frame clones and leaves some out. V and J calls and clone size are given by that table; D and trimming were obtained from the DNA. The data contain about 160,000 clones, around 81% of them seen just once; the ten biggest clones take up around 1.5%. Findings of the study overall: With later analysis, a missense DCLRE1C variant became linked to TCR beta V- and J-gene trimming.

Turning to this clone: Its antigen is unidentified.

This chain connects TRBV4-1 to TRBJ1-2; 7 nucleotides line up with TRBD1. The clonotype was recovered from a man aged 40-49 years in good health and CMV-seronegative. Sequenced sample: PBMCs. The chain's CDR3 is CASSQDSGDSYGYTF. CDR3 coding DNA: TGCGCCAGCAGCCAAGATTCGGGGGACAGCTATGGCTACACCTTC.